Listed below are T cell receptor beta chains from one sample, sequenced in a study of CD8+ T cells in alopecia areata. TCRdb's table, derived via immunoSEQ multiplex PCR, lists solely in-frame clones and lacks some. The sample holds about 200,000 clones, just over 55% seen once. The sequenced material came from CD8+ T cells sorted from blood. The receptors derive from a human donor in good health. Both conserved end residues are part of each CDR3. D genes are given only for firm matches. Size is omitted from some rows. Given values are once, few, many or a class for expanded clones.

V gene	D gene	clone size	J gene	CDR3 protein	CDR3 DNA
TRBV10-3	NA	NA	TRBJ2-1	CAISEPPGREYNEQFF	TGTGCCATCAGTGAGCCCCCTGGACGGGAGTACAATGAGCAGTTCTTC
TRBV30	NA	NA	TRBJ1-3	CAWVHGIAGNTIYF	TGTGCCTGGGTCCACGGCATAGCTGGAAACACCATATATTTT
TRBV27	TRBD1	NA	TRBJ2-5	CATRPGTGDPYQETQYF	TGTGCCACCAGACCCGGGACAGGGGACCCATACCAAGAGACCCAGTACTTC
TRBV27	NA	few	TRBJ1-2	CASSSGTASGGYTF	TGTGCCAGCAGTTCAGGGACCGCATCGGGGGGCTACACCTTC
TRBV11-2	NA	NA	TRBJ2-7	CASSPIAGTYEQYF	TGTGCCAGCAGCCCGATTGCAGGGACCTACGAGCAGTACTTC
TRBV27	NA	NA	TRBJ2-7	CASSSQGQSEQYF	TGTGCCAGCAGTTCCCAAGGACAAAGTGAGCAGTACTTC
TRBV19	NA	few	TRBJ2-2	CASATPNTGELFF	TGTGCCAGCGCTACTCCGAACACCGGGGAGCTGTTTTTT
TRBV5-4	NA	NA	TRBJ2-3	CASSLGGLAIGTDTQYF	TGTGCCAGCAGCTTGGGAGGCCTAGCGATCGGAACAGATACGCAGTATTTT
TRBV11-3	NA	few	TRBJ2-7	CASSGDSYEQYF	TGTGCCAGCAGCGGCGACAGCTACGAGCAGTACTTC
TRBV9	NA	NA	TRBJ1-2	CASSVENNYGYTF	TGTGCCAGCAGCGTAGAAAATAACTATGGCTACACCTTC
TRBV27	NA	NA	TRBJ1-2	CASSFSPGANYGYTF	TGTGCCAGCAGTTTTAGTCCGGGCGCTAACTATGGCTACACCTTC
TRBV29-1	NA	few	TRBJ2-5	CSVEDLQVQETQYF	TGCAGCGTTGAAGATCTTCAGGTCCAAGAGACCCAGTACTTC
TRBV6-5	NA	NA	TRBJ2-1	CASSYSQEQFF	TGTGCCAGCAGTTACTCACAGGAGCAGTTCTTC
TRBV29-1	TRBD1	few	TRBJ2-7	CSVHPGGSYEQYF	TGCAGCGTTCATCCAGGGGGATCCTACGAGCAGTACTTC
TRBV5-6	NA	NA	TRBJ2-7	CASSLPSNDEQYF	TGTGCCAGCAGCTTACCCTCGAACGACGAGCAGTACTTC
TRBV7-2	NA	few	TRBJ1-6	CASSSQGANYNSPLHF	TGTGCCAGCAGCTCCCAAGGCGCCAACTATAATTCACCCCTCCACTTT
TRBV9	TRBD1	NA	TRBJ2-7	CASSAWTGGHYEQYF	TGTGCCAGCAGCGCTTGGACAGGAGGCCACTACGAGCAGTACTTC
TRBV7-9	NA	few	TRBJ2-7	CASSPGTSYEQYF	TGTGCCAGCAGCCCAGGGACATCCTACGAGCAGTACTTC
TRBV19	TRBD1	NA	TRBJ1-4	CASSIGTGKLFF	TGTGCCAGTAGTATAGGGACAGGCAAACTGTTTTTT
TRBV6-4	NA	few	TRBJ2-5	CASSGGDQETQYF	TGTGCCAGCAGTGGCGGCGACCAAGAGACCCAGTACTTC
TRBV29-1	NA	few	TRBJ2-7	CSVVGNTYEQYF	TGCAGCGTTGTTGGCAACACCTACGAGCAGTACTTC
TRBV7-9	NA	NA	TRBJ2-6	CASSSGPYSSGANVLTF	TGTGCCAGCAGCTCGGGGCCGTATAGCTCTGGGGCCAACGTCCTGACTTTC
TRBV30	NA	NA	TRBJ2-7	CAWSGASHSYEQYF	TGTGCCTGGAGTGGGGCAAGTCACTCCTACGAGCAGTACTTC
TRBV15	TRBD1	NA	TRBJ1-5	CATRTGRSNQPQHF	TGTGCCACCAGGACAGGGAGGAGCAATCAGCCCCAGCATTTT
TRBV27	NA	NA	TRBJ1-1	CASRAPGTEAFF	TGTGCCAGCAGGGCCCCGGGGACTGAAGCTTTCTTT
TRBV5-4	NA	NA	TRBJ1-3	CASSLEGPGNTIYF	TGTGCCAGCAGCTTGGAAGGGCCTGGAAACACCATATATTTT
TRBV9	NA	NA	TRBJ1-2	CASSVGRGDYGYTF	TGTGCCAGCAGCGTAGGTCGGGGAGACTATGGCTACACCTTC
TRBV29-1	NA	NA	TRBJ2-2	CSAPEATGELFF	TGCAGCGCTCCCGAGGCAACCGGGGAGCTGTTTTTT
TRBV29-1	NA	NA	TRBJ1-2	CSVEVYGVGYTF	TGCAGCGTTGAAGTTTATGGGGTTGGGTACACCTTC
TRBV5-6	NA	NA	TRBJ1-1	CASSFGVGTEAFF	TGTGCCAGCAGTTTTGGAGTAGGGACTGAAGCTTTCTTT
TRBV2	TRBD2	NA	TRBJ2-5	CASSGEGISETQYF	TGTGCCAGCAGTGGGGAGGGGATCAGCGAGACCCAGTACTTC
TRBV27	NA	NA	TRBJ1-1	CASSQLGSTEAFF	TGTGCCAGCAGCCAACTAGGGTCCACTGAAGCTTTCTTT
TRBV27	NA	NA	TRBJ2-5	CASSSTTGETQYF	TGTGCCAGCAGTTCAACAACGGGAGAGACCCAGTACTTC
TRBV23-1	NA	NA	TRBJ2-3	CASSQSSGSKGPDTQYF	TGCGCCAGCAGTCAATCGTCAGGGTCTAAGGGGCCAGATACGCAGTATTTT
TRBV5-1	NA	few	TRBJ2-3	CASSSPDGRPTDTQYF	TGCGCCAGCAGCTCCCCGGACGGAAGGCCCACAGATACGCAGTATTTT
TRBV29-1	NA	NA	TRBJ1-2	CSVELGSYGYTF	TGCAGCGTTGAACTGGGTTCCTATGGCTACACCTTC
TRBV5-1	NA	NA	TRBJ2-7	CASSLATGMKYEQYF	TGCGCCAGCAGCTTGGCCACAGGGATGAAGTACGAGCAGTACTTC
TRBV6-6	NA	NA	TRBJ1-1	CAGMGGQSNTEAFF	TGTGCCGGAATGGGGGGGCAAAGCAACACTGAAGCTTTCTTT
TRBV4-1	TRBD2	NA	TRBJ2-4	CASSQPGTTNIQYF	TGCGCCAGCAGCCAACCCGGGACTACAAACATTCAGTACTTC
TRBV29-1	NA	few	TRBJ2-5	CSVEVPSRRQETQYF	TGCAGCGTTGAAGTGCCTAGCAGACGTCAAGAGACCCAGTACTTC